The table lists the clone carrying this T cell receptor (beta chain) with many counts. This CDR3 has 15 amino acids. V lost 3 bases, J lost 5 bases, and 16 bases lay in between. Unique molecular identifier tags were affixed to discrete cDNA molecules. From the 5' RACE reads, TCRdb called clonotypes with MiXCR, one entry per CDR3 protein. This table holds roughly 41,000 distinct CDR3 sequences, roughly 5% found once. The record originates from a study of early T cells in non-severe SARS-CoV-2 infection. This receptor was taken from an adult who was a healthcare worker with PCR-confirmed SARS-CoV-2 infection or an uninfected control (not recorded which). The chain uses TRBV12-3 or TRBV12-4 and TRBJ2-5; D remains ambiguous. The sample consisted of whole blood, taken at baseline. The chain's CDR3 is CASSFSNGDVETQYF. In nucleotides, the CDR3 is TGTGCCAGCAGTTTCTCTAACGGAGATGTGGAGACCCAGTACTTC.